A single sample is the source of the 5 T cell receptor beta chains below, sequenced in a study of blood T cell repertoires in COVID-19. Profiled with immunoSEQ multiplex PCR; TCRdb holds only in-frame clones, not every one. Found here are nearly 200,000 clones, approximately 80% of them singletons; the top ten hold around 21%. Sequencing was carried out using peripheral blood. Receptors were obtained from a human donor in a cohort sampled during active COVID-19.

This CDR3 is CASSPRGTGISGANVLTF. CDR3 nucleotides: TGTGCCAGCTCACCACGCGGGACAGGAATTTCTGGGGCCAACGTCCTGACTTTC. V is TRBV18 and J is TRBJ2-6; 8 bases map to TRBD1. Trimming removed 1 base from V and 1 base from J; junction bases left unmatched: 6. From germline, CDR1 is KGHSH and CDR2 LQKENI. This CDR3 contains 18 residues.

This sequence joins TRBV2 and TRBJ1-3; the D is unclear. CDR3 length equals 15 residues. The V gene's germline CDR1 is SNHLY and CDR2 FYNNEI. V was shortened by 5 bases and J by 0 bases, with 11 bases between the two germline ends. The CDR3 DNA follows: TGTGCCAGCAGTTCCCGACCGGGCTCTGGAAACACCATATATTTT. Residues: CASSSRPGSGNTIYF.

The chain joins TRBV9 to TRBJ2-1; 8 nucleotides align to TRBD2. The V gene's germline CDR1 is SGDLS and CDR2 YYNGEE. The CDR3 has 15 amino acids. With V trimmed by 4 bases and J by 0 bases, 3 bases remained unmatched. The CDR3 bases are TGTGCCAGCAGCCTGAGCGGGAGCTCCTACAATGAGCAGTTCTTC. Protein: CASSLSGSSYNEQFF. Combining the CDR3 with reference TRBV9 and TRBJ2-1 gives the whole variable domain DSGVTQTPKHLITATGQRVTLRCSPRSGDLSVYWYQQSLDQGLQFLIQYYNGEERAKGNILERFSAQQFPDLHSELNLSSLELGDSALYFCASSLSGSSYNEQFFGPGTRLTVL.

This chain connects TRBV13 to TRBJ2-1; the match to TRBD2 covers 8 bases. CDR3 length: 15 amino acids. Trimming took 2 bases from V and 4 from J; bases not matched to a gene: 4. Germline V gene sequence: CDR1 PRHDT, CDR2 FYEKMQ (reference sequence). The CDR3 reads CASSLILAEYNEQFF. The CDR3 DNA reads as TGTGCCAGCAGCTTAATACTAGCGGAGTACAATGAGCAGTTCTTC.

The rearrangement links TRBV5-4 to TRBJ2-1; no firm D call. V lost 0 bases and J 7 bases, leaving 14 bases between the germline ends. Germline CDR1 reads SGHNT; CDR2 reads YYREEE (reference sequence). The CDR3 totals 15 residues. This CDR3 reads CASSLVLRGGNEQFF. As DNA, the CDR3 is TGTGCCAGCAGCTTGGTTCTTAGAGGTGGGAATGAGCAGTTCTTC.